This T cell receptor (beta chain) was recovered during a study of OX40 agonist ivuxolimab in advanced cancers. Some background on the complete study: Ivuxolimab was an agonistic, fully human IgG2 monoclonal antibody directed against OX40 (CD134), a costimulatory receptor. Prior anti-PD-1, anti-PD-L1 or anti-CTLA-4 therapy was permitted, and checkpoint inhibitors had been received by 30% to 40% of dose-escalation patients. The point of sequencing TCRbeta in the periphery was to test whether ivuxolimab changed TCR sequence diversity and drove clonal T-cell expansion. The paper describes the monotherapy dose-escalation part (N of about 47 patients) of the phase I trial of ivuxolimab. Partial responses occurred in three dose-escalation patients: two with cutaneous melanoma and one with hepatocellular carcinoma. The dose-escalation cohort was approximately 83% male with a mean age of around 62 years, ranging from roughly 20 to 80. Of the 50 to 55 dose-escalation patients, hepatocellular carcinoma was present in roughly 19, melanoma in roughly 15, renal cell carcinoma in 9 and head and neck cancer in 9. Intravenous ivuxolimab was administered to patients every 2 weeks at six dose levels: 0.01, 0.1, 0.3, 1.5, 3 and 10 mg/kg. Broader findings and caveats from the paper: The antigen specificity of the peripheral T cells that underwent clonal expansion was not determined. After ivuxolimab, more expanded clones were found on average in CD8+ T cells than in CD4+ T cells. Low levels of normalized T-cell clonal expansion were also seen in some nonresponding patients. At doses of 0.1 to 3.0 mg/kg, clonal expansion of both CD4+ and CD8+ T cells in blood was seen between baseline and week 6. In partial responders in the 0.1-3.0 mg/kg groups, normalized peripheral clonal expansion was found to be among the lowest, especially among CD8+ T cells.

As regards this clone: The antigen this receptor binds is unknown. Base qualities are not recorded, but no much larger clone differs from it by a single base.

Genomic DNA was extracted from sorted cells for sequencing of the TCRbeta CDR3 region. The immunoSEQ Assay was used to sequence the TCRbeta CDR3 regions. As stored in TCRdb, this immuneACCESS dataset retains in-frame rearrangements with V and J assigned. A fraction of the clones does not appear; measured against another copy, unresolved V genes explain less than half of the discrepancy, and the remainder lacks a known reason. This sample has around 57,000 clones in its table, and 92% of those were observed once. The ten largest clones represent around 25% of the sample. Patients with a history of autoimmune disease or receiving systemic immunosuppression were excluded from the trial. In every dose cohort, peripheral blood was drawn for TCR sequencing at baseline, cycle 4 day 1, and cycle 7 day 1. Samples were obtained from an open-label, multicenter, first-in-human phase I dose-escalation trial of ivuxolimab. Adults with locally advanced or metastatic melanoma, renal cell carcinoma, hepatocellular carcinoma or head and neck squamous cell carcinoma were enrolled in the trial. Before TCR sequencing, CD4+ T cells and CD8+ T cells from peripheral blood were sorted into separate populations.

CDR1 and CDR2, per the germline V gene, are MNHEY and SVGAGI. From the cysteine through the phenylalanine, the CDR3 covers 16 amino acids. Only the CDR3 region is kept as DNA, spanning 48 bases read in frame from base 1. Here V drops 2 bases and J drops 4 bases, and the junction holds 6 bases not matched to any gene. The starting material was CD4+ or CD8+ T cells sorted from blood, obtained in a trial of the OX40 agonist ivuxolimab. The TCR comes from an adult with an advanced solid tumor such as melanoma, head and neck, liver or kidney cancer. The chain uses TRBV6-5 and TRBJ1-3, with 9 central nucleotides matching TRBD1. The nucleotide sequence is TGTGCCAGCAGTTACGACGGGACAGGGATAGGAAACACCATATATTTT. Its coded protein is CASSYDGTGIGNTIYF.